Below are 3 T cell receptor beta chains sequenced from a single sample in a study of CD8+ T cells in alopecia areata. Noted treatment: oral pan-JAK inhibitor, 5-10 mg twice daily. In each case, RNA was isolated and then reverse transcribed into cDNA as the sequencing template. The method was immunoSEQ multiplex PCR; TCRdb's version includes in-frame clones alone and lacks a portion of them. The sample gives about 64,000 clones, 40% to 55% of which show up once; roughly 22% is in the top ten. The source material was CD8+ T cells sorted from blood, sampled around week 36, from a patient treated with tofacitinib. The receptors come from a human donor with alopecia areata.

The chain has TRBV7-9 and TRBJ1-1, with 7 bases identical to TRBD1. J gave up 0 bases and V 5 bases, and 15 bases lay outside the gene matches. CDR1 is SEHNR, CDR2 FQNEAQ, per germline (reference sequence). This CDR3 is built from 18 residues. The CDR3 spells CASSPGGTVGPMNTEAFF. The CDR3 region has the DNA TGTGCCAGCAGCCCCGGGGGGACAGTGGGCCCTATGAACACTGAAGCTTTCTTT.

The J gene is TRBJ1-5, the V gene TRBV5-1, with no clear D. Germline CDR1 is SGHRS and CDR2 is YFSETQ. Deletions cut 4 bases from V and 2 bases from J, with 16 bases between. The CDR3 contains 16 residues. The CDR3 protein is CASSPLGGDRNQPQHF. The CDR3 coding sequence is TGCGCCAGCAGCCCGTTGGGCGGTGATCGCAATCAGCCCCAGCATTTT.

Judged by abundance, this clone is large. The rearrangement joins TRBV7-6 to TRBJ2-5, with TRBD2 matching 7 bases. Germline V gene data show CDR1 as SGHVS and CDR2 as FNYEAQ. J gave up 3 bases and V 4 bases, and 8 bases lay outside the gene matches. CDR3 length: 15 residues. This CDR3 is CASSSSTGTKETQYF. For the CDR3, the DNA is TGTGCCAGCAGCTCAAGTACTGGGACTAAAGAGACCCAGTACTTC.